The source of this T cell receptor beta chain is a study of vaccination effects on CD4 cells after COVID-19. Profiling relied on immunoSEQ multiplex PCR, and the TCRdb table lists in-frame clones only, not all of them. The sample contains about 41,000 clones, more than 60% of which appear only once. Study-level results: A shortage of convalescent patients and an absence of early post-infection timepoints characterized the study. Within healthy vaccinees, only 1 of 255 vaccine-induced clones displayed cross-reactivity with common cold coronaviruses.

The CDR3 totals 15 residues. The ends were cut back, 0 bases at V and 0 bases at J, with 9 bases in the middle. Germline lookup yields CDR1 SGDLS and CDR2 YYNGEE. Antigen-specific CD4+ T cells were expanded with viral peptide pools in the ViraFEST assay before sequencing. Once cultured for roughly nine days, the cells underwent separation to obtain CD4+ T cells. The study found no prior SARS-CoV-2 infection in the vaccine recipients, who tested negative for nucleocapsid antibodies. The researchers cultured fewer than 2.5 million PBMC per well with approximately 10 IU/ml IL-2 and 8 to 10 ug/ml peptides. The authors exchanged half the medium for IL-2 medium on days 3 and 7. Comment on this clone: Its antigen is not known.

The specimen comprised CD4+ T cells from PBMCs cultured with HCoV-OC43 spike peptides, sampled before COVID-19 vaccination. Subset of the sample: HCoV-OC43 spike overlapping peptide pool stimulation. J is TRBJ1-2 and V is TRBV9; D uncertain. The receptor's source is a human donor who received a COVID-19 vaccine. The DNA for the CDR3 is TGTGCCAGCAGCGTAGGAACAGCCGCTAACTATGGCTACACCTTC. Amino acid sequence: CASSVGTAANYGYTF.